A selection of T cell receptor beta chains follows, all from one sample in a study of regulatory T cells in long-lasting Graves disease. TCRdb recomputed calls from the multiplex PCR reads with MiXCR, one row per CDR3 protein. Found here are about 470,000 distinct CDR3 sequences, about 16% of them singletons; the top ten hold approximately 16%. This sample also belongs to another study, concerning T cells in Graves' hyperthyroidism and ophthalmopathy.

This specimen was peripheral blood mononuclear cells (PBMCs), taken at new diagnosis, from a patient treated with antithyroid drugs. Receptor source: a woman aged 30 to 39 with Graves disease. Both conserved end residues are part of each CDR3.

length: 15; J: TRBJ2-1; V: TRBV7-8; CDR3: CASSLLISTVGEQFF
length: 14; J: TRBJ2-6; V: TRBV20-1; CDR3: CSALYRDGANVLTF
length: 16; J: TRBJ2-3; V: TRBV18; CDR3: CASSPPGAWRTDTQYF
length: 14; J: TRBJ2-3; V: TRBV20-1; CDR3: CSAVDPAASDTQYF
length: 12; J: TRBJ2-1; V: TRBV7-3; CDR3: CAGFGRGNEQFF
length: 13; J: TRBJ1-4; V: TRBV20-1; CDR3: CSARDATNEKLFF
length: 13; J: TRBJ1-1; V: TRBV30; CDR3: CAWSGEWGAEAFF
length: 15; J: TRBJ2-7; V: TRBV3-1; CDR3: CASSQVASGSLEQYF
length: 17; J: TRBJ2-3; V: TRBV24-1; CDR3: CATSEPRTAAGTDTQYF
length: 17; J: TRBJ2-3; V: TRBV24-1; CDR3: CATSDNDGYASTDTQYF
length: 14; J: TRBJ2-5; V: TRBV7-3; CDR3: CASSPGQGVETQYF
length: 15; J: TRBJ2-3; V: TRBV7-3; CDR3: CASSLTAGDADTQYF
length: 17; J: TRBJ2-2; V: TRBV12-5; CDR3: CASGLWLEAGEAGELFF
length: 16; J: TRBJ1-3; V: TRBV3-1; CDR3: CASSQDPVSSGNTIYF
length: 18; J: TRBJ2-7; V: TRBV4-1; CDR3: CASSQDDHAWAISYEQYF
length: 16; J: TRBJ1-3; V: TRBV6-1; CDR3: CATRPPGQISGNTIYF
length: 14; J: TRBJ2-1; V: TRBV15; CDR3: CATSRKREATEQFF
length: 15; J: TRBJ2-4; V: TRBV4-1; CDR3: CASSQELRASNIQYF
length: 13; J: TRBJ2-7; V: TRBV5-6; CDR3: CASQTGAPYEQYF
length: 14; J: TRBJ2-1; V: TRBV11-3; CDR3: CASSGRDRRREQFF
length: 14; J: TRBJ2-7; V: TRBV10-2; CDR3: CASSELRERGEQYF
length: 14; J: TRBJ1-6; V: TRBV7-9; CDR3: CASSQFLLDSPLHF
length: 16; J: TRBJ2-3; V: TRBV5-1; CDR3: CASSTGLAGGTDTQYF